This is a list of T cell receptor beta chains from one sample in a study of shared clonotypes between healthy human individuals. TCRdb keeps only in-frame clones here, not all; method: immunoSEQ multiplex PCR. Among a few hundred thousand clones listed, around 95% were seen once. Sequenced sample: naive CD8+ T cells sorted from blood. The receptors were gathered from a woman in her twenties or thirties in good health. The CDR3 runs from the conserved cysteine through the conserved F or W. Each record gives: V gene, D gene, J gene, clone size, CDR3 protein, CDR3 DNA. D genes are given only for firm matches. Not every row has a clone size; where given, it reads once, few, many or a size class.

TRBV10-3	TRBD2	TRBJ2-7	NA	CAISEGEGPPAYEQYF	TGTGCCATCAGTGAGGGGGAGGGACCCCCGGCCTACGAGCAGTACTTC
TRBV4-2	TRBD2	TRBJ2-7	NA	CASSQELSGLAGVEQYF	TGTGCCAGCAGCCAAGAATTATCAGGACTAGCGGGAGTGGAGCAGTACTTC
TRBV11-1	NA	TRBJ2-7	NA	CASSYGRSYEQYF	TGTGCCAGCAGCTATGGGCGGTCCTACGAGCAGTACTTC
TRBV29-1	NA	TRBJ1-1	NA	CSVEEGRDEALF	TGCAGCGTTGAAGAAGGACGGGATGAAGCTCTCTTT
TRBV16	NA	TRBJ1-4	NA	CASSPAGVTNEKLFF	TGTGCCAGCAGCCCCGCCGGGGTGACTAATGAAAAACTGTTTTTT
TRBV7-5	NA	TRBJ2-1	NA	CVRSLIGGPTSYNEQFF	TGTGTCAGAAGCTTGATCGGCGGCCCAACATCCTACAATGAGCAGTTCTTC
TRBV4-1	TRBD1	TRBJ1-2	once	CASSQGETGGEGPYGYTF	TGCGCCAGCAGCCAAGGGGAGACAGGGGGCGAAGGCCCCTATGGCTACACCTTC
TRBV19	TRBD1	TRBJ1-1	NA	CASQPAQGGVTEAFF	TGTGCCAGTCAGCCGGCGCAGGGGGGTGTCACTGAAGCTTTCTTT
TRBV29-1	TRBD1	TRBJ1-1	NA	CSVEYLGGQVLNTEAFF	TGCAGCGTTGAATATTTAGGGGGCCAGGTCCTGAACACTGAAGCTTTCTTT
TRBV7-8	TRBD2	TRBJ2-7	few	CASSLTSGTTPRYEQYF	TGTGCCAGCAGTTTGACTAGCGGGACCACCCCCCGCTACGAGCAGTACTTC
TRBV19	TRBD1	TRBJ1-3	NA	CASQETGLAGNTIYF	TGTGCCAGCCAAGAGACAGGGTTGGCTGGAAACACCATATATTTT
TRBV4-1	NA	TRBJ2-7	NA	CASSQLLRTTYEQYF	TGCGCCAGCAGCCAATTACTGCGAACGACCTACGAGCAGTACTTC
TRBV27	NA	TRBJ1-5	NA	CASSVTGQQPQHF	TGTGCCAGCAGTGTTACAGGGCAACAGCCCCAGCATTTT
TRBV15	NA	TRBJ1-1	NA	CATSRDKRDNTEAFF	TGTGCCACCAGCAGAGATAAGCGGGATAACACTGAAGCTTTCTTT
TRBV6-5	NA	TRBJ1-5	NA	CANTGPGRNQPQHF	TGTGCCAATACAGGGCCGGGGCGCAATCAGCCCCAGCATTTT
TRBV5-6	NA	TRBJ2-1	once	CASSLAGSSYNEQFF	TGTGCCAGCAGCTTGGCCGGGAGCTCCTACAATGAGCAGTTCTTC
TRBV13	NA	TRBJ1-4	NA	CASRERGTNEKLFF	TGTGCCAGCAGAGAGCGTGGGACTAATGAAAAACTGTTTTTT
TRBV19	NA	TRBJ2-7	NA	CASSIAGAREQYF	TGTGCCAGTAGTATAGCGGGAGCTCGTGAGCAGTACTTC
TRBV6-1	TRBD2	TRBJ2-2	NA	CASSGGLASGELFF	TGTGCCAGCAGTGGGGGACTAGCATCGGGGGAGCTGTTTTTT
TRBV27	NA	TRBJ2-7	NA	CASSLIRLGEQYF	TGTGCCAGCAGTTTAATCCGCCTAGGGGAGCAGTACTTC
TRBV2	TRBD1	TRBJ2-5	NA	CASSGLTGGKETQYF	TGTGCCAGCAGCGGACTCACAGGGGGAAAAGAGACCCAGTACTTC
TRBV15	NA	TRBJ1-1	NA	CATSRGGAWGAFF	TGTGCCACCAGCAGAGGGGGCGCCTGGGGAGCTTTCTTT
TRBV6-6	TRBD2	TRBJ2-1	once	CASTEGLAGEKFF	TGTGCCAGCACCGAGGGACTAGCGGGAGAAAAGTTCTTC
TRBV7-9	NA	TRBJ1-1	NA	CASSSPGVLNTEAFF	TGTGCCAGCAGCTCCCCCGGTGTACTTAACACTGAAGCTTTCTTT
TRBV6-1	TRBD1	TRBJ1-2	NA	CASSEGGGGYYGYTF	TGTGCCAGCAGTGAAGGTGGAGGGGGCTATTATGGCTACACCTTC
TRBV9	NA	TRBJ2-7	once	CASSGRGSWHF	TGTGCCAGCAGCGGGAGGGGGTCCTGGCACTTC
TRBV5-6	NA	TRBJ2-7	NA	CASSLGGSSYEQYF	TGTGCCAGCAGCCTAGGGGGGAGCTCCTACGAGCAGTACTTC
TRBV11-3	NA	TRBJ2-1	NA	CASSLAGLAREQFF	TGTGCCAGCAGCTTAGCCGGACTGGCTCGAGAGCAGTTCTTC
TRBV28	NA	TRBJ2-1	NA	CASSLMGASYNEQFF	TGTGCCAGCAGTTTAATGGGGGCATCCTACAATGAGCAGTTCTTC
TRBV19	NA	TRBJ1-1	NA	CASRGDGDENTEAFF	TGTGCCAGTAGGGGGGACGGAGATGAGAACACTGAAGCTTTCTTT
TRBV5-6	NA	TRBJ1-5	NA	CASSLENREEDRQPQHF	TGTGCCAGCAGCTTGGAGAACCGGGAGGAAGATCGACAGCCCCAGCATTTT
TRBV7-9	NA	TRBJ2-7	NA	CASSSPGHEQYF	TGTGCCAGCAGTTCACCAGGGCACGAGCAGTACTTC
TRBV2	NA	TRBJ2-3	NA	CASSAGARTDTQYF	TGTGCCAGCAGTGCCGGGGCACGCACAGATACGCAGTATTTT
TRBV28	NA	TRBJ2-7	NA	CASSSGPQNYEQYF	TGTGCCAGCAGTTCGGGACCACAGAACTACGAGCAGTACTTC
TRBV4-2	TRBD2	TRBJ2-7	NA	CASSHVLAGQYEQYF	TGTGCCAGCAGCCATGTACTAGCGGGACAGTACGAGCAGTACTTC
TRBV6-7	NA	TRBJ2-7	NA	CASSYQSRLHSYEQYF	TGTGCCAGCAGTTACCAATCCCGGCTCCACTCCTACGAGCAGTACTTC
TRBV5-1	NA	TRBJ2-5	NA	CASSIRPQETQYF	TGCGCCAGCAGCATACGACCGCAAGAGACCCAGTACTTC
TRBV15	NA	TRBJ2-1	NA	CATSRVNSNEQFF	TGTGCCACCAGCAGGGTAAACAGCAATGAGCAGTTCTTC
TRBV4-1	TRBD1	TRBJ2-7	NA	CASSLRQGAFRDEQYF	TGCGCCAGCAGCCTCAGACAGGGGGCCTTTCGGGACGAGCAGTACTTC
TRBV18	NA	TRBJ1-4	NA	CASSPGGFTTNEKLFF	TGTGCCAGCTCACCAGGGGGATTTACAACTAATGAAAAACTGTTTTTT
TRBV7-9	NA	TRBJ2-1	NA	CASSSTPSYNEQFF	TGTGCCAGCAGCTCGACTCCTTCCTACAATGAGCAGTTCTTC
TRBV15	TRBD1	TRBJ2-5	NA	CATSRDRGPPPAQETQYF	TGTGCCACCAGCAGAGACAGGGGGCCTCCCCCGGCCCAAGAGACCCAGTACTTC
TRBV28	TRBD1	TRBJ1-5	NA	CASRRDRGRQPQHF	TGTGCCAGCAGACGCGACAGGGGCCGTCAGCCCCAGCATTTT
TRBV9	TRBD1	TRBJ2-1	NA	CASSSGQGANNEQFF	TGTGCCAGCAGTTCCGGACAGGGGGCAAACAATGAGCAGTTCTTC
TRBV30	NA	TRBJ2-7	NA	CAWMGPGRRSSYEQYF	TGTGCCTGGATGGGTCCGGGAAGGAGGAGCTCCTACGAGCAGTACTTC
TRBV9	NA	TRBJ2-7	once	CASSVGGVSYEQYF	TGTGCCAGCAGCGTAGGGGGGGTCTCCTACGAGCAGTACTTC
TRBV19	TRBD1	TRBJ2-7	NA	CASSPGTGSYEQYF	TGTGCCAGTAGTCCCGGGACAGGCTCCTACGAGCAGTACTTC
TRBV25-1	NA	TRBJ2-7	NA	CASSVVFGEQYF	TGTGCCAGCAGTGTTGTTTTTGGGGAGCAGTACTTC
TRBV10-1	NA	TRBJ2-7	NA	CASSEGSLEQYF	TGCGCCAGCAGCGAAGGGTCATTGGAGCAGTACTTC
TRBV28	NA	TRBJ2-3	few	CASSLDTDTQYF	TGTGCCAGCAGTTTGGACACAGATACGCAGTATTTT
TRBV2	NA	TRBJ2-7	NA	CASQNREGYSYEQYF	TGTGCCAGCCAGAACAGGGAGGGGTACTCCTACGAGCAGTACTTC
TRBV5-4	NA	TRBJ1-3	NA	CASSPGRSGNTIYF	TGTGCCAGCAGCCCTGGCCGCTCTGGAAACACCATATATTTT